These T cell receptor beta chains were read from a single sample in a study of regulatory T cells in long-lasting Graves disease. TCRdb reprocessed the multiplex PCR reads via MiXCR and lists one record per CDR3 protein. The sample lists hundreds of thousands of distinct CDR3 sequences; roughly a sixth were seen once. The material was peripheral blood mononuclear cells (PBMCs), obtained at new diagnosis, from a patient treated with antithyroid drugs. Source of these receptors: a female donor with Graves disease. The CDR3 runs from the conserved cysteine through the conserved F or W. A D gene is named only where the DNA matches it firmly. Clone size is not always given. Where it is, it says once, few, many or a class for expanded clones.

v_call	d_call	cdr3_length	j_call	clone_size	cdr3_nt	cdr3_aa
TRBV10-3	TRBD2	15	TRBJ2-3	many	TGTGCCATCAGTGAGTCGGGGAGGGGAAGAGATACGCAGTATTTT	CAISESGRGRDTQYF
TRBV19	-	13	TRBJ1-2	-	TGTGCCAGTAGTAAAAGGACGGACGATGGCTACACCTTC	CASSKRTDDGYTF
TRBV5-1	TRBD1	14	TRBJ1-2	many	TGCGCCAGCAGCTTGGACGGGACAGGGCATGGCTACACCTTC	CASSLDGTGHGYTF
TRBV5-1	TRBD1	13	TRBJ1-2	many	TGCGCCAGCAGCTTGCAAAATATGGGACAGCCCACCTTC	CASSLQNMGQPTF
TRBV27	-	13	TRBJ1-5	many	TGTGCCAGCAGTTTAACTAACAATCAGCCCCAGCATTTT	CASSLTNNQPQHF
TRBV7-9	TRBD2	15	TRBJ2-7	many	TGTGCCAGCAGCTTCCTAGCGGGAGGGCGTGGCGAGCAGTACTTC	CASSFLAGGRGEQYF
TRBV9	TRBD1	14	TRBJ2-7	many	TGTGCCAGCAGCAACCGGGACAGTAACTACGAGCAGTACTTC	CASSNRDSNYEQYF
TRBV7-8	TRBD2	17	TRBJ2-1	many	TGTGCCAGCAGCTCCTCCTTTAAGCGGGAGGTGGACAATGAGCAGTTCTTC	CASSSSFKREVDNEQFF
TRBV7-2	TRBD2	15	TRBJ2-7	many	TGTGCCAGCAGCTTAGCGGGTAGCGGGAGCCACGAGCAGTACTTC	CASSLAGSGSHEQYF
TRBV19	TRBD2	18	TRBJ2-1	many	TGTGCCAGTAGTATTGGTAAGGGCGCGGGACTAGCTTACAATGAGCAGTTCTTC	CASSIGKGAGLAYNEQFF
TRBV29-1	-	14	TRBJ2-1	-	TGCAGCGCCGTCGGTGGGGACTCCTACAATGAGCAGTTCTTC	CSAVGGDSYNEQFF
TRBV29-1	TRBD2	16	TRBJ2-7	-	TGCAGCGTTGAAGATCTGGGGCTAGCGGGAGTTCGGGAGCAGTACTTC	CSVEDLGLAGVREQYF
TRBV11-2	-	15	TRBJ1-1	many	TGTGCCAGCAGCTTGAGCAGGGGCCCAAACACTGAAGCTTTCTTT	CASSLSRGPNTEAFF
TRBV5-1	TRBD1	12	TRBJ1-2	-	TGCGCCAGCAGACCCGGGACAGGGGTCTACACCTTC	CASRPGTGVYTF
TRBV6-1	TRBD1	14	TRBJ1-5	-	TGTGCCAGCAGGACAGGGGGAGAGAATCAGCCCCAGCATTTT	CASRTGGENQPQHF
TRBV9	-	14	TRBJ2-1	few	TGTGCCAGCAGCACTCGACTAGGTCGAAATGAGCAGTTCTTC	CASSTRLGRNEQFF
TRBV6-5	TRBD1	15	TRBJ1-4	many	TGTGCCAGCAGTTGGACAGGGGTTGAGGGTGAAAAACTGTTTTTT	CASSWTGVEGEKLFF
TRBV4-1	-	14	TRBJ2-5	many	TGCGCCAGCAGCCAAGTTAGGGGGGAAGAGACCCAGTACTTC	CASSQVRGEETQYF
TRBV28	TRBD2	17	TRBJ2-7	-	TGTGCCAGCAGACCCGGGTTGGCGGGGGGGCGGACCTACGAGCAGTACTTC	CASRPGLAGGRTYEQYF
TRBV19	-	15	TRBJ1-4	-	TGTGCCGTACAAGGGAATGCGGCAACTAATGAAAAACTGTTTTTT	CAVQGNAATNEKLFF
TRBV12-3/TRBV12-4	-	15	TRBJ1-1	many	TGTGCCAGCAGTCTTCTCAGGGACATCAACACTGAAGCTTTCTTT	CASSLLRDINTEAFF
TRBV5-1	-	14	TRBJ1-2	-	TGCGCCAGCAGCTTGATGAGGGCAGGGTCCGGCTACACCTTC	CASSLMRAGSGYTF
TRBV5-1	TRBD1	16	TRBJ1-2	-	TGCGCCAGCAGCGCTGGGAGGAGCAGGGGGGACTATGGCTACACCTTC	CASSAGRSRGDYGYTF
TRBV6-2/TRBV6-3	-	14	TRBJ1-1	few	TGTGCCAGCAGTAGAGGGGCGTCGGGGACTGAAGCTTTCTTT	CASSRGASGTEAFF
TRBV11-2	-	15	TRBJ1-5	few	TGTGCCAGCAGCCAAGTCGCAGGGACGGGTCAGCCCCAGCATTTT	CASSQVAGTGQPQHF
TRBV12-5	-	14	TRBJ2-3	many	TGTGCTAGTGGGCCAGGGTCTGGAACAGATACGCAGTATTTT	CASGPGSGTDTQYF
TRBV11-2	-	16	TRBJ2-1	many	TGTGCCAGCAGCTTAAACAGGGCCAGCTCCTACAATGAGCAGTTCTTC	CASSLNRASSYNEQFF
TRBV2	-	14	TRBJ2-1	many	TGTGCCAGCAGACCAGGGGCGGTTGCCGCTAATGAGTTCTTC	CASRPGAVAANEFF
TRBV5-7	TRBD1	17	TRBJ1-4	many	TGTGCCAGCAGCTTTGAGGGACAGGGGAAGAGGCGCGAAAAACTGTTTTTT	CASSFEGQGKRREKLFF
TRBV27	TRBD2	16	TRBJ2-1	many	TGTGCCAGCAGTCTACCACCGGGGGGTGGATTGAATGAGCAGTTCTTC	CASSLPPGGGLNEQFF
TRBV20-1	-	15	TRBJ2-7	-	TGCAGTGCCCCCGGCCCTCCGGGGGACTCCTACGAGCAGTACTTC	CSAPGPPGDSYEQYF
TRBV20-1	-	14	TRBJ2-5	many	TGCAGTGCTAGAGCCGGGGCGGACCAAGAGACCCAGTACTTC	CSARAGADQETQYF
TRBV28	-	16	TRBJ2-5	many	TGTGCCAGCAGTTTATATCCGGAAAGGCCCTTTGAGACCCAGTACTTC	CASSLYPERPFETQYF
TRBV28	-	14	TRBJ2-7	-	TGTGCCAGCACTGGGTCGGGGGCAACCTACGAGCAGTACTTC	CASTGSGATYEQYF
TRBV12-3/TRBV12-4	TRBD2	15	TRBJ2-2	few	TGTGCCAGCAATTGGGGAGGGGTGAACACCGGGGAGCTGTTTTTT	CASNWGGVNTGELFF
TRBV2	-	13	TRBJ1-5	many	TGTGCCAGCATGGGGGATAGCAATCAGCCCCAGCATTTT	CASMGDSNQPQHF
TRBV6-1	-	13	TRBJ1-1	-	TGTGCCAGCAAGCCCGGGGGGGACACTGAAGCTTTCTTT	CASKPGGDTEAFF
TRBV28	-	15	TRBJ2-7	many	TGTGCCAGCAGTTCTAACTTAGCGGTCTCCTACGAGCAGTACTTC	CASSSNLAVSYEQYF
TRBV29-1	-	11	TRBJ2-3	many	TGCAGCGTTGGAACTAAAGATACGCAGTATTTT	CSVGTKDTQYF
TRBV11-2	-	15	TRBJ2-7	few	TGTGCCAGCAGCCGAATACAGGGAAGGTCCTACGAGCAGTACTTC	CASSRIQGRSYEQYF
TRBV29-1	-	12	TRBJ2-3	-	TGCAGCGTTGAAGGAAACTCGGATACGCAGTATTTT	CSVEGNSDTQYF
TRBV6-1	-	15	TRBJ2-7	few	TGTGCCAGCAGTGATTTAGACAGGAGCTCCTACGAGCAGTACTTC	CASSDLDRSSYEQYF
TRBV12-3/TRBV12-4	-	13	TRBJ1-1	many	TGTGCCAGCAGTTTAGTTACCACCGGTACGGCTTTCTTT	CASSLVTTGTAFF
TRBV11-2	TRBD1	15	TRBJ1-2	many	TGTGCCAGCAGCTTGGGGACAGGGGGCTTCTATGGCTACACCTTC	CASSLGTGGFYGYTF
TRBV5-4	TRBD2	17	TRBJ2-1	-	TGTGCCAGCAGCTTGGGGGCAGGGAGGGGAAATAACAATGAGCAGTTCTTC	CASSLGAGRGNNNEQFF
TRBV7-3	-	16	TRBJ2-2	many	TGTGCCAGCAGCTCCTCCCCCAGGCAGTTCACCGGGGAGCTGTTTTTT	CASSSSPRQFTGELFF
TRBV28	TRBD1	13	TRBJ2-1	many	TGTGCCAGCAGTCCCTACAGGGAAAGGGGGCCGTTCTTC	CASSPYRERGPFF
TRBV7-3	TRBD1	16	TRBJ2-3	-	TGTGCCAGCAGCCAACAGTCAGGGGGAACAGGAGATACGCAGTATTTT	CASSQQSGGTGDTQYF
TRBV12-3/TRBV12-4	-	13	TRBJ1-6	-	TGTGCCACCCGGGACGGATATAATTCACCCCTCCACTTT	CATRDGYNSPLHF
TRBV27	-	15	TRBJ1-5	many	TGTGCCAGCAGTCCCACCCCAAGGTCGGCCGAACCCCAGCATTTT	CASSPTPRSAEPQHF
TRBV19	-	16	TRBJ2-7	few	TGTGCCAGTAGTACCCACAGGGGCTCCGGGGGATACGAGCAGTACTTC	CASSTHRGSGGYEQYF
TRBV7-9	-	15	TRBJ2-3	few	TGTGCCAGCAGCTCGGAGCGGGCGGGTCCAGATACGCAGTATTTT	CASSSERAGPDTQYF
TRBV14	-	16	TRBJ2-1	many	TGTGCCAGCAGCCGCATACAGCGCAGTCTCTCCAATGAGCAGTTCTTC	CASSRIQRSLSNEQFF
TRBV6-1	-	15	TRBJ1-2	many	TGTGCCAGCGCGGCCTCCATGACGAGAGGCTATGGCTACACCTTC	CASAASMTRGYGYTF
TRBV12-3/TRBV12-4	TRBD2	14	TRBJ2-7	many	TGTGCCAGCAGCGCTAGCGGGGCAACCTACGAGCAGTACTTC	CASSASGATYEQYF
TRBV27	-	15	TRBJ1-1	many	TGTGCCAGCAGTGCACCAGACAGAAGAGTCACTGAAGCTTTCTTT	CASSAPDRRVTEAFF
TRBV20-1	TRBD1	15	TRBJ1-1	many	TGCAGTGCTACAAGAACAGGGGGCATGAACACTGAAGCTTTCTTT	CSATRTGGMNTEAFF